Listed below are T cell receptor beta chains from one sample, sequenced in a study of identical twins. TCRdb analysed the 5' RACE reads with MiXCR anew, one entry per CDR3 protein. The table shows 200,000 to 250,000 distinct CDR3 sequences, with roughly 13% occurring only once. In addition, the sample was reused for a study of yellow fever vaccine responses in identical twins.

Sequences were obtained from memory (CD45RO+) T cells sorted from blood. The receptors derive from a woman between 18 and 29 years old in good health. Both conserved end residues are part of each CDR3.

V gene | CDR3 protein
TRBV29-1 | CSVEASLMNTEAFF
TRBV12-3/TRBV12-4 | CASSFGQGRETQYF
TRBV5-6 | CASSYRETEAFF
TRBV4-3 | CASSQGVTGDVTDTQYF
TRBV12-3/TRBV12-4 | CASRRTSGSSNEQFF
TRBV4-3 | CASSQTRPGRGRTDTQYF
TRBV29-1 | CSVDGMAGGETQYF
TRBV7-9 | CASSLLGSGGKTQYF
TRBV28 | CASSLGGGINYGYTF
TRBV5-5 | CASSPGRGQGLDYGYTF
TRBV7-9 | CASTDQGQQETQYF
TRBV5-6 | CASSLEVGGDTEAFF
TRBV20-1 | CSANLAGVQETQYF
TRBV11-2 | CASSLEGRGASTDTQYF
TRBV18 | CASSPPGGIPSKTQYF
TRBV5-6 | CASSPRLALETQYF
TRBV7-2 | CASSSRVGASTGELFF
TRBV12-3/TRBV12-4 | CASSLQGANTEAFF
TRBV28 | CASSFRGGEQYF
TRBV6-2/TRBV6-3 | CASSLGGRDTGELFF
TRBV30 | CAWTWRGGKDTQYF
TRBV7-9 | CASGAGTEAFF
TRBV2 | CASSVYTGDEQFF
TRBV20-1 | CSGTPDGNTEAFF
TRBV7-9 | CASSPVRTAGTEAFF
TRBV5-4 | CASSYLAGSNTGELFF
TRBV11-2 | CASSMTGDSGNEQFF
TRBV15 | CATSRVLGGNQPQHF
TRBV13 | CASSSWAYEQYF
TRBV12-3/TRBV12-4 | CASSFLSALATEAFF
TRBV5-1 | CASSPRTSTDTQYF
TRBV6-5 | CASSLGPKNTGELFF
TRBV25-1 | CASSGTDGTDTQYF
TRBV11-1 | CASSLFTKEGQKQYF
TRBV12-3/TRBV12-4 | CASSFRNYGYTF
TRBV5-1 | CASSLAGTLAGVNEQFF
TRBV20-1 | CSANTGAAEQYF
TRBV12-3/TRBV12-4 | CASRPGPVPGHQFF
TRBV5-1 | CASSLTSGSSDEQFF
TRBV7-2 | CASSLGLLTEAFF
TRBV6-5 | CASSLGQASTDTQYLF
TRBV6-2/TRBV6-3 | CASAPRRTSGGALYDVGELFF